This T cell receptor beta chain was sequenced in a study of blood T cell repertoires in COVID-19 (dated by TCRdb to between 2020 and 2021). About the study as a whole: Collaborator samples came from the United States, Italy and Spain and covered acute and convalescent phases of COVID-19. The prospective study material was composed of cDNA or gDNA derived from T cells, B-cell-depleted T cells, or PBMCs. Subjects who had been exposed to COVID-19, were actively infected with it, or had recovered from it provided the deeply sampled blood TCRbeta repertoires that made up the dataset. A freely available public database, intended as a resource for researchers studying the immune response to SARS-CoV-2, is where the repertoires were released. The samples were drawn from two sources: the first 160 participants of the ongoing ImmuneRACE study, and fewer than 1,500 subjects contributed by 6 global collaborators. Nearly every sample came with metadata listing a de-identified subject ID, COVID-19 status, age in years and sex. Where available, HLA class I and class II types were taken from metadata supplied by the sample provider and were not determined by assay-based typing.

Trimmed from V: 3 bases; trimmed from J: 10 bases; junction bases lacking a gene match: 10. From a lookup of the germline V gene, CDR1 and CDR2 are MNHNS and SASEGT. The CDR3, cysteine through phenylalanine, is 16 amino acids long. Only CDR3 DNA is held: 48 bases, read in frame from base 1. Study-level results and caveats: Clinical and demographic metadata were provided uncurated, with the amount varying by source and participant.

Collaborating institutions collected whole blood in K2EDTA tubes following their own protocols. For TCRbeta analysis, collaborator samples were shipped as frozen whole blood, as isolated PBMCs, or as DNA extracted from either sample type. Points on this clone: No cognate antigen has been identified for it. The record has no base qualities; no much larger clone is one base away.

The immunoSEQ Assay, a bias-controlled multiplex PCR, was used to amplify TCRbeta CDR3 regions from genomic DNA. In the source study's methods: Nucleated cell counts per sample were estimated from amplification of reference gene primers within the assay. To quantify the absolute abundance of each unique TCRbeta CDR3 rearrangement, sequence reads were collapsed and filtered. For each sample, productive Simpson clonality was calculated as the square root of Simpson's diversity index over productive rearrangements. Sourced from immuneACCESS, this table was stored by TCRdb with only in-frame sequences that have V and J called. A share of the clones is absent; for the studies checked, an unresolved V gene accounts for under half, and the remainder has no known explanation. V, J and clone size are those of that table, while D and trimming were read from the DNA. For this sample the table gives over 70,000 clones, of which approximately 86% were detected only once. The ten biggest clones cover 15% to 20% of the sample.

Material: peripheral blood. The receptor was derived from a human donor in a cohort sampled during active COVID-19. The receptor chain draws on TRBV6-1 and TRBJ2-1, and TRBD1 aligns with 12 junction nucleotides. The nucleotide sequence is TGTGCCAGCAGTGACGAGGCGGGGACAGGGGGCCCAGAGCAGTTCTTC. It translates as CASSDEAGTGGPEQFF.